This T cell receptor beta chain emerged from a study of T cells after yellow fever vaccination. Points from the study as a whole: It was a small share of clonotypes that appeared in both CD4 and CD8 compartments. Although the secondary response was weaker, it peaked faster, at day 5 versus 15. Subsequent to the booster, the majority of primary-vaccination clones reappeared (approximately 95% CD4, around 90% CD8).

Generation of TCR cDNA used 5'RACE template switching (which added a universal primer site and UMIs). TCRdb passed the 5' RACE reads through MiXCR, listing each CDR3 protein once. The data contain about 73,000 distinct CDR3 sequences, about 7.7% of them singletons. The CDR3 spans 14 residues. Germline V CDR1 and CDR2: SQVTM, ANQGSEA. The V and J ends lost 5 bases and 6 bases, in that order; junction bases with no gene match: 10. This clonotype was seen repeatedly, ten times or more. The antigen is not known. The sequence derives from a man in his thirties or forties who received the YFV17D yellow fever vaccine. Sequenced material: CD8+ T cells sorted from PBMCs, taken on the day of the yellow fever booster vaccination. The chain is built from TRBV29-1 and TRBJ2-1; 7 bases agree with TRBD2. The CDR3 sequence: CSVPIGGSTNEQFF. CDR3 nucleotide sequence: TGCAGCGTTCCTATTGGCGGGAGTACCAATGAGCAGTTCTTC.